This T cell receptor beta chain was documented in a study of OX40 agonist ivuxolimab in advanced cancers. Study-wide results and limits: Partial responders receiving 0.1-3.0 mg/kg showed among the lowest clonal expansion. Also showing low normalized T-cell clonal expansion were some of the nonresponders. What antigens the expanded peripheral T cells recognized was never established.

Collection of blood occurred at baseline, at cycle 4 day 1, and at cycle 7 day 1. This clone is a singleton in its sample. What it binds is not known. Repertoires were generated with immunoSEQ multiplex PCR, while TCRdb's copy carries only in-frame clones and drops some. The data contain under 15,000 clones, about 85% of them singletons. The sequencing here drew on CD4+ or CD8+ T cells sorted from blood, taken in a trial of the OX40 agonist ivuxolimab. This receptor was taken from an adult with an advanced solid tumor such as melanoma, head and neck, liver or kidney cancer.

Here the CDR3 reads CASSRLAASTDTQYF. The CDR3 nucleotides are TGTGCCAGCAGCCGACTAGCGGCTAGCACAGATACGCAGTATTTT. The chain uses TRBV11-2 and TRBJ2-3; 9 positions agree with TRBD2. Germline V lookup: CDR1 SGHAT, CDR2 FQNNGV. With V trimmed by 5 bases and J by 0 bases, 3 bases remained unmatched. The CDR3 totals 15 residues.